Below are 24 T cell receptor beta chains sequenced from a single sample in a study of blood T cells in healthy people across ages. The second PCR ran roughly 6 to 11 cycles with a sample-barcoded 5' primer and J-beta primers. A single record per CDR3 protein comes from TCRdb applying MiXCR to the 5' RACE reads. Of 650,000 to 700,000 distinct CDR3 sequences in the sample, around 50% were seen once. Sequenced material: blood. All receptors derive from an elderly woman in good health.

DNA for the CDR3: TGTGCCAGCAGTCAAGGGACTAGCGGGAGGGGGAGAACGTCGGATGAGCAGTTCTTC. Its protein is CASSQGTSGRGRTSDEQFF. The chain combines TRBV28 with TRBJ2-1, with 16 bases fitting TRBD2. V was clipped by 5 bases and J by 8 bases; unmatched bases: 15. CDR1 and CDR2 (germline): MDHEN, SYDVKM. CDR3 size: 19 residues.

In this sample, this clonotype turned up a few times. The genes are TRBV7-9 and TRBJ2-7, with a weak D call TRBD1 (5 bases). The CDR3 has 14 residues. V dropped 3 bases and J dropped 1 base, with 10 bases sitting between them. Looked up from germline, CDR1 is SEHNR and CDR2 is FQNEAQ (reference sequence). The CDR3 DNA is TGTGCCAGCAGCTTCAGGGAAACGTCCTACGAGCAGTACTTC. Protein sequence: CASSFRETSYEQYF. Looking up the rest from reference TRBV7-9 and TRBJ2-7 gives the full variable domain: DTGVSQNPRHKITKRGQNVTFRCDPISEHNRLYWYRQTLGQGPEFLTYFQNEAQLEKSRLLSDRFSAERPKGSFSTLEIQRTEQGDSAMYLCASSFRETSYEQYFGPGTRLTVT.

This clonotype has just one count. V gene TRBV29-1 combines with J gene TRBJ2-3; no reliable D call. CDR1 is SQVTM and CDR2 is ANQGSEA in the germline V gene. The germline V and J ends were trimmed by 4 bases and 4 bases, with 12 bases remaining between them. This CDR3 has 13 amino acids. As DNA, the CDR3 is TGCAGCGTTGGCCGAGGCTCCGCAGATACGCAGTATTTT. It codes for CSVGRGSADTQYF.

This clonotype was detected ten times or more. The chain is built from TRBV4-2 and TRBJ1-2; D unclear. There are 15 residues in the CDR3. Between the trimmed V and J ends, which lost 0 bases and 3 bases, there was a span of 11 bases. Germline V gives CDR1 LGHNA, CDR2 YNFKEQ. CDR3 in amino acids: CASSQDAAGDYGYTF. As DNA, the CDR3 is TGTGCCAGCAGCCAAGATGCGGCAGGAGACTATGGCTACACCTTC.

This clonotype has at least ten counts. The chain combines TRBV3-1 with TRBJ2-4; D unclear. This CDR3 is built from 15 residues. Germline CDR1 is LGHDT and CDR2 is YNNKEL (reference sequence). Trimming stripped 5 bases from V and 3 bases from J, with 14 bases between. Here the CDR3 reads CASSDLGQSKNIQYF. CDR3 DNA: TGTGCCAGCAGCGATCTCGGGCAGAGCAAAAACATTCAGTACTTC.

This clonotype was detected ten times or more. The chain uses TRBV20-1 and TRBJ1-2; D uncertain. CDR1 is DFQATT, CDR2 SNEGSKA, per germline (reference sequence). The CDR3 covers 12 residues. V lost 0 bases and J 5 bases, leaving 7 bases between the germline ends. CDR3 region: CSARDNEYGYTF. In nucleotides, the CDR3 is TGCAGTGCTAGAGATAATGAGTATGGCTACACCTTC.

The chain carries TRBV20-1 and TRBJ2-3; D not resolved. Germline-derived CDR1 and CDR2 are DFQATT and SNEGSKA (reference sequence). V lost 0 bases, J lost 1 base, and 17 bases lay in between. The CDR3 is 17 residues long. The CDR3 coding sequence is TGCAGTGCTAGAGATCCTTTCCGCCCCGCCGGCACAGATACGCAGTATTTT. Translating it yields CSARDPFRPAGTDTQYF.

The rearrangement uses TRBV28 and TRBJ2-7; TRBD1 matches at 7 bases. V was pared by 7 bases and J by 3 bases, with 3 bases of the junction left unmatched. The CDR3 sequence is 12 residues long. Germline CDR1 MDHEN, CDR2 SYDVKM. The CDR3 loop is CASKTGYYEQYF. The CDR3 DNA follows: TGTGCCAGCAAGACAGGGTACTACGAGCAGTACTTC. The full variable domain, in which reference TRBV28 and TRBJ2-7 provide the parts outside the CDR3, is DVKVTQSSRYLVKRTGEKVFLECVQDMDHENMFWYRQDPGLGLRLIYFSYDVKMKEKGDIPEGYSVSREKKERFSLILESASTNQTSMYLCASKTGYYEQYFGPGTRLTVT.

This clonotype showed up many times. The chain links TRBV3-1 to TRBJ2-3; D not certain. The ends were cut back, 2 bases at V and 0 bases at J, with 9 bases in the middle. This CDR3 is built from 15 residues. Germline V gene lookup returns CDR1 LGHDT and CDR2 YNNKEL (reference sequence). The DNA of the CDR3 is TGTGCCAGCAGCCAACGACGTGCTAGCACAGATACGCAGTATTTT. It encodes CASSQRRASTDTQYF.

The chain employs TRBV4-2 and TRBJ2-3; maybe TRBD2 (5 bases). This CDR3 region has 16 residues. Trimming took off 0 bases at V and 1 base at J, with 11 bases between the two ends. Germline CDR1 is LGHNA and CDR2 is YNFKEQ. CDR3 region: CASSQERADRTDTQYF. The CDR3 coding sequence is TGTGCCAGCAGCCAAGAACGAGCGGACCGCACAGATACGCAGTATTTT.

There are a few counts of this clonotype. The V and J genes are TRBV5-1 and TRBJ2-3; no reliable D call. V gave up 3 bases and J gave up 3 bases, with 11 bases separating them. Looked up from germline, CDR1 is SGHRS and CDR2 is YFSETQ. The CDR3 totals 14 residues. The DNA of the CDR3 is TGCGCCAGCAGCTCTGCAGTGGAGACAGATACGCAGTATTTT. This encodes CASSSAVETDTQYF.

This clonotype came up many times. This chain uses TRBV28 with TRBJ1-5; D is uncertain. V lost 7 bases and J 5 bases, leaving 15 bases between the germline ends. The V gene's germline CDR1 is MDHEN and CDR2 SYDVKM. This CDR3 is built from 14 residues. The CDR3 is CASTPSGVDQPQHF. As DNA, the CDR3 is TGTGCCAGCACCCCCTCTGGGGTCGATCAGCCCCAGCATTTT. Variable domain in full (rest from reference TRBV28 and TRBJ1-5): DVKVTQSSRYLVKRTGEKVFLECVQDMDHENMFWYRQDPGLGLRLIYFSYDVKMKEKGDIPEGYSVSREKKERFSLILESASTNQTSMYLCASTPSGVDQPQHFGDGTRLSIL.

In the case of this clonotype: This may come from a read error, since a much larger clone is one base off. The CDR3 DNA sequence: TGTGTCAGCAGCTATTATGGGGAAGATACGCAGTATTTT. Protein: CVSSYYGEDTQYF. The J gene is TRBJ2-3, the V gene TRBV7-2; D gene uncertain. The CDR3 covers 13 residues. The germline V gene encodes CDR1 SGHTA and CDR2 FQGNSA.

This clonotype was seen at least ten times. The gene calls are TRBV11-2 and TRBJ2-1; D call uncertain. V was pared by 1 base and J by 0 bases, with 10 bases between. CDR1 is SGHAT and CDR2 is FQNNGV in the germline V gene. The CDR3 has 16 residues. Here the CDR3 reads CASSLVSPRSYNEQFF. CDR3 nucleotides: TGTGCCAGCAGCTTAGTCTCCCCCCGCTCCTACAATGAGCAGTTCTTC.

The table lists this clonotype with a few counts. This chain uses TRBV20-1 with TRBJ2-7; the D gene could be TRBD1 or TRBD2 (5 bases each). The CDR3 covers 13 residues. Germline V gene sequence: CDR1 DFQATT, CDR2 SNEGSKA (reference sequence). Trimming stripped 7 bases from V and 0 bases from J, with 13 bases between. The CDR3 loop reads CSGSGPSSYEQYF. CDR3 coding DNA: TGCAGTGGCTCGGGGCCGAGCTCCTACGAGCAGTACTTC.

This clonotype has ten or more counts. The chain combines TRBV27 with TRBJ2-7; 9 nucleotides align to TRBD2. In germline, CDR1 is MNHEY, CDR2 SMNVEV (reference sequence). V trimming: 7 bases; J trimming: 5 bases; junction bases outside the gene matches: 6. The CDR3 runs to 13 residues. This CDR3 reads CASKGTSSHEQYF. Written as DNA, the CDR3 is TGTGCCAGCAAAGGGACTAGCAGCCACGAGCAGTACTTC.

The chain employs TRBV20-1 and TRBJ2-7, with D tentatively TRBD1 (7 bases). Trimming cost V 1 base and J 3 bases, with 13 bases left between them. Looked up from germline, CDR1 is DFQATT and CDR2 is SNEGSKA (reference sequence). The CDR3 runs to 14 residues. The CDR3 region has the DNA TGCAGTGCTAGAGCCGGGGGACAGCTCTACGAGCAGTACTTC. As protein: CSARAGGQLYEQYF.

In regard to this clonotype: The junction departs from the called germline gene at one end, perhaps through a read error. CDR3 loop: CASGLRGTLNTGELFF. The CDR3 DNA is TGTGCCAGCGGCTTACGGGGTACTTTGAACACCGGGGAGCTGTTTTTT. The V call is TRBV7-9, the J call TRBJ2-2, with a possible D match to TRBD2 (5 bases). CDR3 length equals 16 residues. Germline V gene lookup returns CDR1 SEHNR and CDR2 FQNEAQ (reference sequence).

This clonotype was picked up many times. The CDR3 nucleotides are TGTGCCAGCAGGGCCGGCGGGACAGTTAACACTGAAGCTTTCTTT. Amino acid sequence: CASRAGGTVNTEAFF. The rearrangement links TRBV6-5 to TRBJ1-1, with 7 nucleotides matching TRBD1. The CDR3 consists of 15 residues. Germline V gene lookup returns CDR1 MNHEY and CDR2 SVGAGI. Trimming cost V 6 bases and J 2 bases; bases outside gene matches: 9.

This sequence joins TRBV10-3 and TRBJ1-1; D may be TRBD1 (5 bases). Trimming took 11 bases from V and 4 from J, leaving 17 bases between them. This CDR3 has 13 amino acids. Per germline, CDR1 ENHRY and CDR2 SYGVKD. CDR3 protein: CAGAQTPGTEAFF. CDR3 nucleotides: TGTGCCGGGGCCCAGACCCCAGGCACTGAAGCTTTCTTT.

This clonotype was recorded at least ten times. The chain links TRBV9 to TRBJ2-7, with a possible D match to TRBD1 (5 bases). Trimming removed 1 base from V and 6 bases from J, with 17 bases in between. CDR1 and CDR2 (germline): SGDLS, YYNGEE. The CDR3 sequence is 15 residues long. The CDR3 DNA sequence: TGTGCCAGCAGCGTAACGCAGGGAAGTGCTCTCGAGCAGTACTTC. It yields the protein CASSVTQGSALEQYF.

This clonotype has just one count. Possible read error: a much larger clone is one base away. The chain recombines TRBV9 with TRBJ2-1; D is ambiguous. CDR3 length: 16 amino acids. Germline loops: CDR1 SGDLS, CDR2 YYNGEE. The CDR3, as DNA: TGTGCCAGCACCGCTCACGTGGTTAGCTCCTGCAATGAGCAGTTCTTC. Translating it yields CASTAHVVSSCNEQFF. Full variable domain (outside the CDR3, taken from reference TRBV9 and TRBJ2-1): DSGVTQTPKHLITATGQRVTLRCSPRSGDLSVYWYQQSLDQGLQFLIQYYNGEERAKGNILERFSAQQFPDLHSELNLSSLELGDSALYFCASTAHVVSSCNEQFFGPGTRLTVL.

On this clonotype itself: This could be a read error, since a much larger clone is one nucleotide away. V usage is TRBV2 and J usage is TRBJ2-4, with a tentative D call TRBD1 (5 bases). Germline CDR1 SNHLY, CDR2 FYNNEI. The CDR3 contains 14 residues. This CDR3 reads CASSEQGIKNIQHF. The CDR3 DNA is TGTGCCAGCAGTGAACAGGGTATCAAAAACATTCAGCACTTC.

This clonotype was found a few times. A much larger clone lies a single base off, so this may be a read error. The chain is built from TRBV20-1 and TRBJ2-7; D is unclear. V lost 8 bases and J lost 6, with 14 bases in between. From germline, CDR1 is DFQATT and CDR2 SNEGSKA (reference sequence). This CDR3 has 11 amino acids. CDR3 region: CSTQDGCEQYF. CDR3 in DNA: TGCAGTACGCAAGACGGCTGCGAGCAGTACTTC.